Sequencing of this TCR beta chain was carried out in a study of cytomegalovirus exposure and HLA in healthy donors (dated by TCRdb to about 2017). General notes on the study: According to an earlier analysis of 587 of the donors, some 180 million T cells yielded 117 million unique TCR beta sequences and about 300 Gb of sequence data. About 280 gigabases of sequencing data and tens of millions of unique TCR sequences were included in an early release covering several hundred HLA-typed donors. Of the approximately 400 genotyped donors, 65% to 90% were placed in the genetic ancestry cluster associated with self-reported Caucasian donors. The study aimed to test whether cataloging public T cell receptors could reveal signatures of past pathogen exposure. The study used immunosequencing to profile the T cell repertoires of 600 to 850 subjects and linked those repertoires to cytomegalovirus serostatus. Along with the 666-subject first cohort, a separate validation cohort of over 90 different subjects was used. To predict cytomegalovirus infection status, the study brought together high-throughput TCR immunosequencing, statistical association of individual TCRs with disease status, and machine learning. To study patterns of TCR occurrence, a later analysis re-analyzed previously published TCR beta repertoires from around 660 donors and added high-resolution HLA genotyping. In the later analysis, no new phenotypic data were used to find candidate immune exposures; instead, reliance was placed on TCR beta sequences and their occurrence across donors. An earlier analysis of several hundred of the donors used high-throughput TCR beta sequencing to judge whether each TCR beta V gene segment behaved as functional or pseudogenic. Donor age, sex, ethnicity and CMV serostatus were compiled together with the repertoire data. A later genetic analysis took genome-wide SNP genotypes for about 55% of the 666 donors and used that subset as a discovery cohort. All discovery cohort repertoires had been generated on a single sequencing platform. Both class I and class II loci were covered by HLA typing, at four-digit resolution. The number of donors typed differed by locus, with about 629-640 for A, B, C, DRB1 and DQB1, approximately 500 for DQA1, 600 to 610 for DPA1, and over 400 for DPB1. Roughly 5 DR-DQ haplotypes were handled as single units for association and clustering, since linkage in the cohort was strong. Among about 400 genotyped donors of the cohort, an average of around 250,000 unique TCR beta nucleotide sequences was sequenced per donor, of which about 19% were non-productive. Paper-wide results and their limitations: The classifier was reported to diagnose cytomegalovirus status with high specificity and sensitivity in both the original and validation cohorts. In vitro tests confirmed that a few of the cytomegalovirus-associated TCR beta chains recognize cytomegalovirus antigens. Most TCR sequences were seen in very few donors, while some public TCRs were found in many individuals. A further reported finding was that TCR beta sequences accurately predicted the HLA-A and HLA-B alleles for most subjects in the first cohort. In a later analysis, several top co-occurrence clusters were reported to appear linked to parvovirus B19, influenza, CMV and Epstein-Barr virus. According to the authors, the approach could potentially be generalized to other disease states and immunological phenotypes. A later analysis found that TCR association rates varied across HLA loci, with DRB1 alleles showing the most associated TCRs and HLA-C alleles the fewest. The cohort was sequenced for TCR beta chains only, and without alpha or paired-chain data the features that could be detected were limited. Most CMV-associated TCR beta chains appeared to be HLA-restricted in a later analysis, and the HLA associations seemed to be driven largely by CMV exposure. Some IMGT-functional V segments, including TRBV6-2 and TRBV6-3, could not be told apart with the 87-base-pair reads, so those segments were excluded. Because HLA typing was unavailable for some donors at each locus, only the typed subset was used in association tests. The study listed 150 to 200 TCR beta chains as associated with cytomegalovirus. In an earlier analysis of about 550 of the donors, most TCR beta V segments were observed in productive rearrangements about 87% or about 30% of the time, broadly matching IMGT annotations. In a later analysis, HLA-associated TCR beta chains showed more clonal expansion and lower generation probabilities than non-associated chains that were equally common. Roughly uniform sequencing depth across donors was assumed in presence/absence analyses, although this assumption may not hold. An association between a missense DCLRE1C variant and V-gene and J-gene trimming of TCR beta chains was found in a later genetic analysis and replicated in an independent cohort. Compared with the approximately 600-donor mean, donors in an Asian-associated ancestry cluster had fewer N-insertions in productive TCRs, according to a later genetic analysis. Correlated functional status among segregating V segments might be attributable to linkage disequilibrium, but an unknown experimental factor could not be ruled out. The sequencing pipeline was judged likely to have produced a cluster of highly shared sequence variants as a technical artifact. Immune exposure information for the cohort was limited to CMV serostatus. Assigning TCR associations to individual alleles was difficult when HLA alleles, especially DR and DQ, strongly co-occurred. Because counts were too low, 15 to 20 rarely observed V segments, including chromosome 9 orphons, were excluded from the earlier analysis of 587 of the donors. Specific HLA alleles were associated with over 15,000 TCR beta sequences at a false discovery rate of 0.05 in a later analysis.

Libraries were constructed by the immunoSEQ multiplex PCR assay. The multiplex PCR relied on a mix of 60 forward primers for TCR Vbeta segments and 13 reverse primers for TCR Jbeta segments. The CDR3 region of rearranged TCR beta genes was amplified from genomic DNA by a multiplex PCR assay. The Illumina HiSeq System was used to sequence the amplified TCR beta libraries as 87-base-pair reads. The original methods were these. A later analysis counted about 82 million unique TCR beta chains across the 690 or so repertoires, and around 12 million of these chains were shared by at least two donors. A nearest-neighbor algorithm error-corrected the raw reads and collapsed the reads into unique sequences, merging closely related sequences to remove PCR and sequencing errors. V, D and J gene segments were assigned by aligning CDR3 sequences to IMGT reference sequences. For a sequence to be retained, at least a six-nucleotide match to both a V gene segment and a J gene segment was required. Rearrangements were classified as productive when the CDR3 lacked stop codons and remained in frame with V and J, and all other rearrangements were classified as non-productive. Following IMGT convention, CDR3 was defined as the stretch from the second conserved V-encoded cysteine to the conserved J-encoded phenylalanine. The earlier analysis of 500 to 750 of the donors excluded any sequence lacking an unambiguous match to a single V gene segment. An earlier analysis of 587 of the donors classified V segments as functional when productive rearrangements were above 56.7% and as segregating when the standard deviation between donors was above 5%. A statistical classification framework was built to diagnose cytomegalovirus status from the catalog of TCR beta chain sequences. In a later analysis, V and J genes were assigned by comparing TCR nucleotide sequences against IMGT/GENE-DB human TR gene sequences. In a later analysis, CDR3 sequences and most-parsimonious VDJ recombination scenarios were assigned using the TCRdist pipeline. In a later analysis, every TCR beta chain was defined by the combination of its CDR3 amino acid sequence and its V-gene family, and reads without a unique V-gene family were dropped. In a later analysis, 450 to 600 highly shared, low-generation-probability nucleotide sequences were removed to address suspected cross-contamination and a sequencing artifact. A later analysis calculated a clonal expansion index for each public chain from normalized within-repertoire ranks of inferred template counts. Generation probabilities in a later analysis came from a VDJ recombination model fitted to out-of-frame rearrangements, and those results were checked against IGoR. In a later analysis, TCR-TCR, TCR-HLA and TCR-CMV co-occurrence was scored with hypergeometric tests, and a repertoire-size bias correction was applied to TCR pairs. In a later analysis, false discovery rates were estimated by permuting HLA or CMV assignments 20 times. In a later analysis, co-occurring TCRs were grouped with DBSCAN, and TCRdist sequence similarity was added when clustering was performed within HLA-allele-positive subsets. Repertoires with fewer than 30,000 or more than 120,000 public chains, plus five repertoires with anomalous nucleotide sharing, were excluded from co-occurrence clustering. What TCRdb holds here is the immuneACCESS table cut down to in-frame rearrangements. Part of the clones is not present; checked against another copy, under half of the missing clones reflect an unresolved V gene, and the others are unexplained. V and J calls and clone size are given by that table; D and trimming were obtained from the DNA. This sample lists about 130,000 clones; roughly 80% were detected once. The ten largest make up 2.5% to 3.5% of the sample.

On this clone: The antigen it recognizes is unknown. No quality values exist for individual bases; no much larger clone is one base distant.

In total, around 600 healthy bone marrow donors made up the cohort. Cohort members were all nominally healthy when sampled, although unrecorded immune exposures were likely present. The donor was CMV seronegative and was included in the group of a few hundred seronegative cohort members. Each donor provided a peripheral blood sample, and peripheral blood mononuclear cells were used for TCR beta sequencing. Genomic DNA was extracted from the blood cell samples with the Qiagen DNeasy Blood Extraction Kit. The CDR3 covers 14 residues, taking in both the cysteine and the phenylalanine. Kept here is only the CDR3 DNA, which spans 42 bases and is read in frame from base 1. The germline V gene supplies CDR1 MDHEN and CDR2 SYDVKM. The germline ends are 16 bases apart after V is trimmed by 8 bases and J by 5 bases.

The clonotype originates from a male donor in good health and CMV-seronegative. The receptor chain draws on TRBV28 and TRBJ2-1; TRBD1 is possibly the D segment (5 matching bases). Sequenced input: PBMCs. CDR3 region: CASAQVGRNNEQFF. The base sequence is TGTGCCAGCGCCCAGGTGGGGCGGAACAATGAGCAGTTCTTC. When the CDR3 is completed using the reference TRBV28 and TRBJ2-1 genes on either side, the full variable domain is DVKVTQSSRYLVKRTGEKVFLECVQDMDHENMFWYRQDPGLGLRLIYFSYDVKMKEKGDIPEGYSVSREKKERFSLILESASTNQTSMYLCASAQVGRNNEQFFGPGTRLTVL.